The rows below give T cell receptor beta chains drawn from one sample of a study of shared clonotypes between healthy human individuals. Sequencing was performed with immunoSEQ multiplex PCR; in TCRdb, only in-frame clones are kept and a portion is missing. The sample has roughly 2,000,000 clones, approximately 95% seen once. The sequenced material came from naive CD8+ T cells sorted from blood. These receptors originate from a man in his late teens or twenties in good health. Each CDR3 is given with its conserved first and last residue.

V	CDR3
TRBV19	CASSPGLAREQYF
TRBV10-3	CAISGMMDNYGYTF
TRBV6-5	CASRPDGAYEQCF
TRBV5-1	CASSSTGTVLTDTQYF
TRBV7-9	CASSSSGTGTEKLFF
TRBV27	CASSLGATGFNSPLHF
TRBV7-2	CASSLGVAGFPYEQYF
TRBV27	CASSLSGGGYEQYF
TRBV9	CASSAGRVYSGNTIYF
TRBV27	CASLGGGAYYGYTF
TRBV27	CASNLLGGTEAFF
TRBV4-3	CASSQEVPAGWADEQFF
TRBV28	CASSYGTYEQYF
TRBV6-1	CASSGGGWGQYEQYF
TRBV4-1	CASSQFGTSLIF
TRBV2	CASSRPQGAVREQFF
TRBV6-1	CASSGSNQETQYF
TRBV11-2	CASSLIGSYEQYF
TRBV27	CASSWTGPGEQYF
TRBV9	CASSVAVGVGYEQYF
TRBV6-1	CASSELRGTGGNSPLHF
TRBV7-3	CASSLNAGPGYEQYF
TRBV27	CASSSDLSSYNEQFF
TRBV7-9	CASSTSGGEQFF
TRBV7-8	CASSHERGTEAFF
TRBV27	CASSMASYNEQFF